This T cell receptor (beta chain) was sequenced during a study of CD8 T cells in ankylosing spondylitis (dated 2017 in TCRdb). Study-wide context: The study profiled T cell receptor beta repertoires in healthy donors and ankylosing spondylitis patients to find disease-linked TCR variants. The whole study cohort included 85 to 120 healthy donors and 25 ankylosing spondylitis patients. Samples of peripheral blood were taken, and for ankylosing spondylitis patients, synovial fluid was collected as well. The study at large found these results: Significant enrichment of the disease-linked clones was reported in matched synovial fluid samples from ankylosing spondylitis patients. Some of the motif variants had been reported before in the synovial fluid and blood of reactive arthritis patients, a finding that suggests common disease-initiation mechanisms. The disease-linked clones had a CD8+ phenotype and were found at relatively low frequencies in peripheral blood. Blood from ankylosing spondylitis patients appeared to be characterized by a TCR beta motif made up of under ten highly homologous amino acid variants.

The germline V gene supplies CDR1 ENHRY and CDR2 SYGVKD. The cysteine opens and the phenylalanine closes a CDR3 of 14 amino acids. Kept here is only the CDR3 DNA, which spans 42 bases and is read in frame from base 1. Between the V and J ends, shortened by 0 bases and 5 bases respectively, the junction contains 10 bases. The sequencing machine was an Illumina HiSeq 2500. TCR beta libraries were prepared by quantitative 5'-RACE with molecular barcodes. Concerning the study's data processing: Disease-linked TCR variants were identified with a new computational method built on a probabilistic model of VDJ rearrangement. Through fastp at Q25 and MiXCR, TCRdb rebuilt clones from the public reads, retaining in-frame beta chains. Here each entry gathers all rows of one CDR3 protein and keeps the most common genes and DNA. The V and J calls come from TCRdb's annotation, not from the publication. This sample gives 700,000 to 1,000,000 distinct CDR3 sequences in total; approximately 12% of them show up just once. Of the sample, just over 0.5% is held by the ten largest clones.

This clonotype was seen ten or more times. It lacks a known antigen. Per-base qualities were not stored, and no clone one base away is much larger. The V gene is TRBV10-3 and the J gene is TRBJ2-5; a tentative D match to TRBD2 spans 6 bases. The TCR originated in a male donor with ankylosing spondylitis. The sample was blood, either unsorted or a sorted T cell fraction (not recorded which). The CDR3 reads as follows: CAISESGGVETQYF. In nucleotide form, the sequence is TGTGCCATCAGTGAGTCCGGGGGAGTGGAGACCCAGTACTTC.